Each of the 18 T cell receptor beta chains below was sequenced from the same sample in a study of cytomegalovirus exposure and HLA in healthy donors. PCR was performed using 60 Vbeta and 13 Jbeta primers. Assay used: immunoSEQ multiplex PCR; TCRdb lists only in-frame clones, some missing. The table has under 200,000 clones, about 80% seen once; the top ten hold about 1.3%. Sequenced material: PBMCs. The receptors originated from a man between 25 and 39 years old in good health and CMV-seronegative.

The chain employs TRBV27 and TRBJ2-5; 7 nucleotides agree with TRBD2. V dropped 3 bases and J dropped 6; count of bases not matched to a gene: 4. Germline V lookup: CDR1 MNHEY, CDR2 SMNVEV (reference sequence). The length of the CDR3 is 13 residues. The CDR3 sequence is CASSLTSQKTQYF. CDR3 nucleotide sequence: TGTGCCAGCAGTTTGACTAGCCAGAAGACCCAGTACTTC.

The J gene is TRBJ1-4, the V gene TRBV11-2, with D uncertain. V was trimmed by 5 bases and J by 8 bases, leaving 12 bases between them. This CDR3 has 13 amino acids. Looked up from germline, CDR1 is SGHAT and CDR2 is FQNNGV. CDR3 sequence: CASSPRAVEKLFF. Written as DNA, the CDR3 is TGTGCCAGCAGCCCCCGCGCTGTCGAAAAACTGTTTTTT.

The gene calls are TRBV7-3 and TRBJ2-2, with TRBD2 matching over 13 bases. The germline gives CDR1 SGHTA, CDR2 FQGTGA. V trimming: 6 bases; J trimming: 5 bases; junction bases outside the gene matches: 6. The length of the CDR3 is 16 residues. The CDR3 nucleotides are TGTGCCAGCAGATCGCCGGGACTAGCGGGGACCGGGGAGCTGTTTTTT. It is translated as CASRSPGLAGTGELFF.

This clone was counted a few times. The J gene is TRBJ1-2, the V gene TRBV21-1. TRBV21-1 is classified as a pseudogene. CDR3 length: 17 residues. CDR3 bases: TGTGCCAGCAGCAAAGAGGACCTTACTTCCCGGGGCTATGGCTACACCTTC. It encodes CASSKEDLTSRGYGYTF.

The rearrangement uses TRBV6-4 and TRBJ1-4; a weak D match, TRBD1 (5 bases). The CDR3 loop spans 14 amino acids. V gave up 7 bases and J gave up 6 bases, with 15 bases separating them. Germline loops: CDR1 MRHNA, CDR2 SNTAGT. CDR3 region: CASIPRALDEKLFF. The CDR3 DNA sequence: TGTGCCAGCATCCCCAGGGCCCTAGATGAAAAACTGTTTTTT.

This chain uses TRBV7-3 with TRBJ2-1, with 8 bases fitting TRBD2. CDR1 is SGHTA, CDR2 FQGTGA, per germline. There are 12 residues in the CDR3. Unmatched junction bases numbered 0, after V lost 4 bases and J lost 7 bases. The CDR3, as DNA: TGTGCCAGCAGCTCGGGGGGGAATGAGCAGTTCTTC. Protein: CASSSGGNEQFF.

The rearrangement uses TRBV28 and TRBJ1-6, with D possibly TRBD1 on 5 matching bases. Trimming cost V 7 bases and J 6 bases, with 13 bases left between them. The CDR3 covers 14 residues. Germline CDR1 MDHEN, CDR2 SYDVKM. This CDR3 reads CASKADTTNSPLHF. The DNA for the CDR3 is TGTGCCAGCAAGGCGGACACCACTAATTCACCCCTCCACTTT.

The chain combines TRBV9 with TRBJ2-2; 9 nucleotides align to TRBD1. Germline CDR1 and CDR2: SGDLS and YYNGEE. V lost 4 bases, J lost 7 bases, and 8 bases stayed unmatched. The CDR3 contains 15 residues. In DNA, the CDR3 is TGTGCCAGCAGCTCCCGGACAGGGGCGATCGGGGAGCTGTTTTTT. Translated: CASSSRTGAIGELFF.

Only one count was recorded for this clone. The junction departs from germline at one end; a sequencing error may be responsible. The CDR3 bases are TGTGCTAGCAGCTTAGCACAGGGACGGCGTGAAAAACTGTTTTTT. The encoded protein is CASSLAQGRREKLFF. The J gene is TRBJ1-4, the V gene TRBV7-7, with D perhaps TRBD1 (6 bases). CDR3 length: 15 amino acids. Germline V CDR1 and CDR2: SSHAT, FNYEAQ (reference sequence).

Worth noting for this clone: One junction end does not reproduce the germline sequence, and a read error may be involved. The chain has TRBV7-9 and TRBJ1-4; TRBD1 matches 7 bases. The CDR3 length is 16 residues. CDR1 is SEHNR, CDR2 FQNEAQ, per germline (reference sequence). CDR3 nucleotide sequence: TGTTCCAGCAGCTTAGGGACAGATGCAACTAATGAAAAACTGTTTTTT. Encoded protein: CSSSLGTDATNEKLFF.

The chain carries TRBV9 and TRBJ2-7, with D unclear. Per germline, CDR1 SGDLS and CDR2 YYNGEE. The CDR3 runs 14 residues. Trimming removed 0 bases at V and 0 bases at J, with 7 bases between. CDR3 nucleotide sequence: TGTGCCAGCAGCGTAGTAGATAGCTCCTACGAGCAGTACTTC. Protein: CASSVVDSSYEQYF.

The chain is built from TRBV25-1 and TRBJ2-3; no reliable D call. The V end was cut by 4 bases, the J end by 6 bases, with 8 bases between. CDR1 and CDR2 from the germline V gene are MGHDK and SYGVNS. The CDR3 length is 12 residues. The CDR3 loop is CASSALLDTQYF. The CDR3 DNA reads as TGTGCCAGCAGTGCCCTTTTGGATACGCAGTATTTT. The whole variable domain, remainder taken from reference TRBV25-1 and TRBJ2-3, is EADIYQTPRYLVIGTGKKITLECSQTMGHDKMYWYQQDPGMELHLIHYSYGVNSTEKGDLSSESTVSRIRTEHFPLTLESARPSHTSQYLCASSALLDTQYFGPGTRLTVL.

This chain uses TRBV27 with TRBJ2-7; D possibly corresponds to TRBD1 (5 bases). The CDR3 is 17 amino acids. Germline CDR1 MNHEY, CDR2 SMNVEV (reference sequence). Trimming removed 2 bases from V and 1 base from J, with 18 bases in between. For the CDR3, the DNA is TGTGCCAGCAGTTTACTCGCCACAGGTTTGGTGTCCTACGAGCAGTACTTC. Amino acid sequence: CASSLLATGLVSYEQYF.

This chain links TRBV28 with TRBJ2-1; 9 nucleotides match TRBD2. The V segment lost 1 base and the J segment 7 bases; nucleotides outside the gene matches: 8. CDR3 length: 16 residues. Germline values: CDR1 MDHEN, CDR2 SYDVKM. DNA of the CDR3: TGTGCCAGCAGTTTATCCGCACTAGCGGGCCAGAATGAGCAGTTCTTC. The encoded protein is CASSLSALAGQNEQFF.

The chain employs TRBV5-4 and TRBJ2-5; 8 nucleotides agree with TRBD1. The germline V gene encodes CDR1 SGHNT and CDR2 YYREEE (reference sequence). This CDR3 region has 14 residues. J lost 6 bases, V lost 0 bases, and 4 bases had no gene match. CDR3 nucleotides: TGTGCCAGCAGCTTGGCCGACAGGGGTAAGACCCAGTACTTC. Its translation is CASSLADRGKTQYF. The full variable domain, with the rest looked up from reference TRBV5-4 and TRBJ2-5, is ETGVTQSPTHLIKTRGQQVTLRCSSQSGHNTVSWYQQALGQGPQFIFQYYREEENGRGNFPPRFSGLQFPNYSSELNVNALELDDSALYLCASSLADRGKTQYFGPGTRLLVL.

The J gene is TRBJ2-6, the V gene TRBV7-3; TRBD2 aligns across 13 bases. Germline assignment: CDR1 SGHTA and CDR2 FQGTGA. This CDR3 contains 18 residues. Trimming removed 3 bases from V and 0 bases from J; junction bases left unmatched: 2. In nucleotides, the CDR3 is TGTGCCAGCAGCTTGACTAGCGGGGGGAGCTCTGGGGCCAACGTCCTGACTTTC. Protein: CASSLTSGGSSGANVLTF.

Note on this clone: Other nucleotide sequences in the sample specify the same CDR3. V is TRBV6-5 and J is TRBJ1-2; D is undetermined. Looked up from germline, CDR1 is MNHEY and CDR2 is SVGAGI. The CDR3 is 15 residues long. Trimming left V 10 bases short and J 1 base short, with 19 bases between. In DNA form, the CDR3 reads TGTGCCACCCTCCGAGATCCCCGGGGTAACTATGGCTACACCTTC. It codes for CATLRDPRGNYGYTF.

The chain is built from TRBV6-1 and TRBJ2-7; 9 nucleotides align to TRBD1. Germline V gene data show CDR1 as MNHNS and CDR2 as SASEGT. CDR3 length: 16 amino acids. V trimming: 2 bases; J trimming: 4 bases; junction bases outside the gene matches: 9. The CDR3 spells CASSEIPQGALYEQYF. CDR3 sequence (DNA): TGTGCCAGCAGTGAAATCCCACAGGGGGCGCTTTACGAGCAGTACTTC.